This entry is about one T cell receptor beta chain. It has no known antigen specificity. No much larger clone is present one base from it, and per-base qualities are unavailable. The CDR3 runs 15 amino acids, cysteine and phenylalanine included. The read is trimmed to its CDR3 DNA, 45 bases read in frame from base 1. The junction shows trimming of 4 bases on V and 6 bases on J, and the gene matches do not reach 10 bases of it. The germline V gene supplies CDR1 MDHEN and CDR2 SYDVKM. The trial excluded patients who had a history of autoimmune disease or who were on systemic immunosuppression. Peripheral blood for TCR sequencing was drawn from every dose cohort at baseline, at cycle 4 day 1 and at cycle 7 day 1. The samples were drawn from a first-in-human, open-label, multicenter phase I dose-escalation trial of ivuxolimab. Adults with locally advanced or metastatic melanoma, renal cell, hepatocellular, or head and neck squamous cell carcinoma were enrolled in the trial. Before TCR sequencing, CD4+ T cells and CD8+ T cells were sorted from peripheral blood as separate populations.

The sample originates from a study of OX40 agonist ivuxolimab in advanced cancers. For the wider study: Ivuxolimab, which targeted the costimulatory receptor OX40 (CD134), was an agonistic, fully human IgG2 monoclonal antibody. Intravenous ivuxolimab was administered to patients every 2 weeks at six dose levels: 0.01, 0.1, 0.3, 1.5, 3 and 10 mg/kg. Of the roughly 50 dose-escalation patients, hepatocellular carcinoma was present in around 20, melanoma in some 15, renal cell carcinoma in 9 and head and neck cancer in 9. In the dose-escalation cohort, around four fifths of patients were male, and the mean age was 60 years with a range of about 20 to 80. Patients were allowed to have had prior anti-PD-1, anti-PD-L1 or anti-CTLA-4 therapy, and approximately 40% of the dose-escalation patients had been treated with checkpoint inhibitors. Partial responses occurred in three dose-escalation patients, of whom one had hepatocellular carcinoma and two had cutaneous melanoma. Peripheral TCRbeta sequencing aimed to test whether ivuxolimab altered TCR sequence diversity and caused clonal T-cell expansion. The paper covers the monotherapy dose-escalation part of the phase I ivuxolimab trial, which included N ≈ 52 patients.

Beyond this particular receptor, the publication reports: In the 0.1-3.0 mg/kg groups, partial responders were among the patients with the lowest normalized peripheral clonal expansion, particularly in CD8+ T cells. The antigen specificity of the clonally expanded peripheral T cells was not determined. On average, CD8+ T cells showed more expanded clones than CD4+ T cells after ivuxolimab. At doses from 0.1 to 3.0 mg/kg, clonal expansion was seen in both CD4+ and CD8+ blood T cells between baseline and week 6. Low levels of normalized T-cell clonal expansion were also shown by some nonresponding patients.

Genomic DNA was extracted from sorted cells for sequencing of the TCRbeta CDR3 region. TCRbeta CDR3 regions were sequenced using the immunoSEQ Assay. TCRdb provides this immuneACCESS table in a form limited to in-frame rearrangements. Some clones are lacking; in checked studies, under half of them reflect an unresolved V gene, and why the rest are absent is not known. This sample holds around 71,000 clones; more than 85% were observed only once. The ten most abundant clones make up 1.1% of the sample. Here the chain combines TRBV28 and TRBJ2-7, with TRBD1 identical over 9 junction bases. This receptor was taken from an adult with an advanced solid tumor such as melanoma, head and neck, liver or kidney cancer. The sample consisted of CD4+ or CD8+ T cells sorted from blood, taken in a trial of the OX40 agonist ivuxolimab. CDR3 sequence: CASSSGDRVTSEQYF. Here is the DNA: TGTGCCAGCAGTTCGGGGGACAGGGTTACTTCCGAGCAGTACTTC.